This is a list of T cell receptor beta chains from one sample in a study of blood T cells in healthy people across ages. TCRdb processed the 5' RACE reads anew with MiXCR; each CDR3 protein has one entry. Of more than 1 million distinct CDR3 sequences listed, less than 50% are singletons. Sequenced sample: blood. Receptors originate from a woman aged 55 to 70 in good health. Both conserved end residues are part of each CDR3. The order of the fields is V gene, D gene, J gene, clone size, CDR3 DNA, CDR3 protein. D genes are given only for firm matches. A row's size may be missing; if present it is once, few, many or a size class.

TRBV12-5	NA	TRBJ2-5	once	TGTGCTAGTGGTTTTGGTAGTCTGTACCGTACGGGTGAGCAGTACTTC	CASGFGSLYRTGEQYF
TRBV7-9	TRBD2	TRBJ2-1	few	TGTGCCAGCAGCTTATTCTTCGGACTAGCCTACAATGAGCAGTTCTTC	CASSLFFGLAYNEQFF
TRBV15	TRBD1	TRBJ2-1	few	TGTGCCACCAGCTCCGGGACAGGCTCCTACAATGAGCAGTTCTTC	CATSSGTGSYNEQFF
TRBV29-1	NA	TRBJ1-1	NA	TGCAGCGTACGGGACATCCAAAACACTGAAGCTTTCTTT	CSVRDIQNTEAFF
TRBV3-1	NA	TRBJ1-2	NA	TGTGCCAGCAGCTCTCGAGGTGGAAACTATGGCTACACCTTC	CASSSRGGNYGYTF
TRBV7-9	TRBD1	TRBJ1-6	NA	TGTGCCAGCAGCGTACAGGGGGCACCCCTCCACTTT	CASSVQGAPLHF
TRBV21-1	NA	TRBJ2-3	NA	TGTGCCAGCAGCAAAAATTCTGGGACAGATACGCAGTATTTT	CASSKNSGTDTQYF
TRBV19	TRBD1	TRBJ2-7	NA	TGTGCCAGTAGCGACGCCGGGACAGCCTTCTACGAGCAGTACTTC	CASSDAGTAFYEQYF
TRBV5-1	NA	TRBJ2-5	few	TGCGCCAGCAGCTCCCCCCCCACAGGGTCGGTCCAAGAGACCCAGTACTTC	CASSSPPTGSVQETQYF
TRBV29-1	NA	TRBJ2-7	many	TGCAGCGTTGCCCCCGCCAAGGCTGGCAAATCCTACGAGCAGTACTTC	CSVAPAKAGKSYEQYF
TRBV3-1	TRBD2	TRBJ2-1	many	TGTGCCAGCAGCCAAGCGGGAGGCTCCTACAATGAGCAGTTCTTC	CASSQAGGSYNEQFF
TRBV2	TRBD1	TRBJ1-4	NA	TGTGCCAGCAGTGAAAGGGGACAGGGGAAAGAAAAACTGTTTTTT	CASSERGQGKEKLFF
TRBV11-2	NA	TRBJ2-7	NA	TGTGCCAGCAGCTCAGGTTCCGGGGCAGGGACCTACGAGCAGTACTTC	CASSSGSGAGTYEQYF
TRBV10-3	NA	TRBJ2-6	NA	TGTGCCATCAGGGACAGAGACTCTGGGGCCAACGTCCTGACTTTC	CAIRDRDSGANVLTF
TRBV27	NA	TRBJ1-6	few	TGTGCCAGCACCCATCTTGGGGGCCCTAATTCACCCCTCCACTTT	CASTHLGGPNSPLHF